These 32 T cell receptor beta chains were all obtained from the same sample, sequenced in a study of CD8+ T cells in alopecia areata (dated by TCRdb to the late 2010s). Library prep was done by the immunoSEQ multiplex PCR assay. To provide template for TCR sequencing, every sample had RNA extracted and reverse transcribed into cDNA. Drawn from immuneACCESS, this table holds only the in-frame rearrangements with V and J called that TCRdb kept. Clones are partly lost; checked studies trace under half to an unresolved V gene and leave the rest unexplained. This sample is represented by approximately 90,000 clones; around three quarters of them were singletons. The leading ten clones occupy roughly 17% of the sample. The treatment or condition label for this specimen denotes: oral pan-JAK inhibitor, 5-10 mg twice daily. The sample in question was CD8+ T cells sorted from blood, obtained around week 44, from a patient treated with tofacitinib. Source of these receptors: a human donor with alopecia areata.

V usage is TRBV7-9 and J usage is TRBJ2-2; the D is unclear. Germline V gene lookup returns CDR1 SEHNR and CDR2 FQNEAQ (reference sequence). V dropped 1 base and J dropped 2 bases, with 2 bases sitting between them. The CDR3 has 13 residues. Here the CDR3 DNA reads TGTGCCAGCAGCTTAGAAAACACCGGGGAGCTGTTTTTT. Protein: CASSLENTGELFF.

This clone occurred a few times. This chain joins TRBV6-1 and TRBJ2-5, with 12 bases lining up with TRBD2. The CDR3 is 15 residues long. In germline, CDR1 is MNHNS, CDR2 SASEGT. With 2 bases clipped from V and 2 bases from J, the junction kept 0 bases outside the gene matches. As DNA, the CDR3 is TGTGCCAGCAGTGAACTAGCGGGGGGGCAAGAGACCCAGTACTTC. This codes for CASSELAGGQETQYF.

CDR3 region: CSVDGLGGINSYEQYF. In DNA, the CDR3 is TGCAGCGTTGACGGGCTCGGGGGAATCAACTCCTACGAGCAGTACTTC. The V call is TRBV29-1, the J call TRBJ2-7; D possibly corresponds to TRBD2 (6 bases). V dropped 3 bases and J dropped 0 bases, with 18 bases sitting between them. This CDR3 is built from 16 residues. Germline V lookup: CDR1 SQVTM, CDR2 ANQGSEA.

The rearrangement uses TRBV6-5 and TRBJ2-2; D is undetermined. V was pared by 0 bases and J by 2 bases, with 7 bases between. Germline values: CDR1 MNHEY, CDR2 SVGAGI. This CDR3 is built from 15 residues. In DNA form, the CDR3 reads TGTGCCAGCAGTTACTCTATTTCCAACACCGGGGAGCTGTTTTTT. This sequence encodes CASSYSISNTGELFF.

This clone came up a few times. The V call is TRBV6-6, the J call TRBJ1-5; maybe TRBD1 (5 bases). This CDR3 is built from 16 residues. The V and J ends lost 6 bases and 0 bases respectively, with 15 bases between them. From germline, CDR1 is MNHNY and CDR2 SVGAGI (reference sequence). The CDR3 is CASSHDRTYSNQPQHF. The CDR3 DNA is TGTGCCAGCAGCCATGACAGAACATATAGCAATCAGCCCCAGCATTTT.

The rearrangement joins TRBV27 to TRBJ1-4; D gene uncertain. CDR1 and CDR2 from the germline V gene are MNHEY and SMNVEV (reference sequence). This CDR3 comprises 14 residues. The V end lost 8 bases, the J end lost 4 bases, and 14 bases lay between the germline ends. In nucleotides, the CDR3 is TGTGCCAGCCGCGGGCGGGGTCATAATGAAAAACTGTTTTTT. Its protein is CASRGRGHNEKLFF.

The genes are TRBV28 and TRBJ1-2; TRBD1 might be the D (6 bases). The V gene lost 2 bases and the J gene lost 4 bases, with 14 bases spanning the gap. The CDR3 runs 15 residues. From germline, CDR1 is MDHEN and CDR2 SYDVKM. CDR3 residues: CASSLGARGAYGYTF. The CDR3 nucleotides are TGTGCCAGCAGTTTAGGGGCCAGGGGCGCCTATGGCTACACCTTC.

The J gene is TRBJ2-1, the V gene TRBV13; 8 bases match TRBD1. Losses at the gene ends were 5 bases for V and 9 bases for J; bases not matched to a gene: 9. The CDR3 is 14 amino acids. Germline assignment: CDR1 PRHDT and CDR2 FYEKMQ (reference sequence). The CDR3 DNA reads as TGTGCCAGCAGCCAATTAACAGGGGGGTCTGAGCAGTTCTTC. Translated, it gives CASSQLTGGSEQFF.

The chain carries TRBV4-1 and TRBJ1-1; tentative D call: TRBD1 (6 bases). The V gene lost 0 bases and the J gene lost 7 bases, with 12 bases spanning the gap. The germline V gene has CDR1 MGHRA and CDR2 YSYEKL. This CDR3 is 14 amino acids long. CDR3: CASSQDRGHLEAFF. CDR3 nucleotide sequence: TGCGCCAGCAGCCAAGATAGGGGACATCTTGAAGCTTTCTTT.

This rearrangement joins TRBV30 to TRBJ2-7; D call uncertain. Germline V gene lookup returns CDR1 GTSNPN and CDR2 SVGIG (reference sequence). The CDR3 is made up of 13 amino acids. V lost 4 bases to trimming and J lost 0 bases, with 10 bases between them. CDR3: CAWNPTHSYEQYF. In nucleotides, the CDR3 is TGTGCCTGGAACCCCACGCACTCCTACGAGCAGTACTTC.

This chain connects TRBV4-3 to TRBJ1-4, with no clear D. Germline V gives CDR1 LGHNA, CDR2 YSLEER. This CDR3 is 15 amino acids long. The V gene lost 0 bases and the J gene lost 6 bases, with 11 bases spanning the gap. For the CDR3, the DNA is TGCGCCAGCAGCCAAGACGGATTAAGGGATGAAAAACTGTTTTTT. This encodes CASSQDGLRDEKLFF.

The CDR3 here is CASSFSGGETQYF. In nucleotides, the CDR3 is TGTGCCAGCAGCTTCTCCGGGGGAGAGACCCAGTACTTC. The V call is TRBV13, the J call TRBJ2-5; maybe TRBD2 (6 bases). Looked up from germline, CDR1 is PRHDT and CDR2 is FYEKMQ (reference sequence). V lost 3 bases and J lost 4, with 9 bases in between. This CDR3 has 13 amino acids.

The V gene is TRBV11-3, the J gene TRBJ2-1, with 9 bases fitting TRBD1. J gave up 8 bases and V 5 bases, and 7 bases lay outside the gene matches. Per germline, CDR1 SGHNT and CDR2 YENEEA. The CDR3 has 14 residues. CDR3 coding DNA: TGTGCCAGCAGCCCCCGGGACAGGGTCGATGAGCAGTTCTTC. Translation gives CASSPRDRVDEQFF.

This chain links TRBV11-2 with TRBJ2-3; D is unresolved. The CDR3 has 14 residues. V was shortened by 1 base and J by 1 base, with 6 bases between the two germline ends. Germline lookup yields CDR1 SGHAT and CDR2 FQNNGV. CDR3 in amino acids: CASSLVSRTDTQYF. As DNA, the CDR3 is TGTGCCAGCAGCTTAGTTAGCCGCACAGATACGCAGTATTTT.

The chain carries TRBV19 and TRBJ2-7; 7 bases align to TRBD1. This CDR3 is 14 amino acids long. With 5 bases clipped from V and 1 base from J, the junction kept 5 bases outside the gene matches. CDR1 and CDR2 from the germline V gene are LNHDA and SQIVND (reference sequence). The CDR3 reads CASSPRQGSYEQYF. The CDR3 DNA is TGTGCCAGTAGTCCTCGACAGGGATCCTACGAGCAGTACTTC. The full variable domain, its missing parts supplied by reference TRBV19 and TRBJ2-7, is DGGITQSPKYLFRKEGQNVTLSCEQNLNHDAMYWYRQDPGQGLRLIYYSQIVNDFQKGDIAEGYSVSREKKESFPLTVTSAQKNPTAFYLCASSPRQGSYEQYFGPGTRLTVT.

The genes are TRBV4-3 and TRBJ1-1; no reliable D call. Deletions cut 4 bases from V and 6 bases from J, with 15 bases between. Per the germline V gene, CDR1 is LGHNA and CDR2 is YSLEER. The CDR3 loop spans 14 amino acids. The CDR3 DNA follows: TGCGCCAGCAGCCCGCGGCCGAGTGAGCCTGAAGCTTTCTTT. Protein product: CASSPRPSEPEAFF.

The DNA for the CDR3 is TGTGCCAGCAGCTTAGGGCAGGGAGAGCCCCAGCATTTT. This encodes CASSLGQGEPQHF. V is TRBV7-8 and J is TRBJ1-5, with a possible D match to TRBD1 (5 bases). The germline CDR1 and CDR2 sequences are SGHVS and FQNEAQ. This CDR3 is built from 13 residues. V shed 1 base and J shed 8 bases, with 9 bases lying between them.

This clone was detected once. V gene TRBV30 combines with J gene TRBJ1-1, with 7 bases that match TRBD1. CDR1 GTSNPN and CDR2 SVGIG come from the germline V gene (reference sequence). V trimming: 7 bases; J trimming: 1 base; junction bases outside the gene matches: 3. The CDR3 loop spans 12 amino acids. DNA of the CDR3: TGTGCCTCTTGGACAGGGAACACTGAAGCTTTCTTT. It translates to CASWTGNTEAFF.

This clone was recorded once. In DNA form, the CDR3 reads TGCAGCGTCCCGGGACAGGTAAACACTGAAGCTTTCTTT. This codes for CSVPGQVNTEAFF. V gene TRBV29-1 combines with J gene TRBJ1-1, with 8 bases matching TRBD1. The germline V gene encodes CDR1 SQVTM and CDR2 ANQGSEA. V lost 6 bases and J lost 2; bases outside the gene matches: 5. The CDR3 runs 13 residues. Full variable domain (rest looked up from reference TRBV29-1 and TRBJ1-1): SAVISQKPSRDICQRGTSLTIQCQVDSQVTMMFWYRQQPGQSLTLIATANQGSEATYESGFVIDKFPISRPNLTFSTLTVSNMSPEDSSIYLCSVPGQVNTEAFFGQGTRLTVV.

In its sample, this clone was seen a few times. The genes are TRBV15 and TRBJ1-2; D call uncertain. The CDR3 is made up of 13 amino acids. Between the trimmed V and J ends, which lost 0 bases and 4 bases, there was a span of 6 bases. Looked up from germline, CDR1 is LNHNV and CDR2 is YYDKDF (reference sequence). The CDR3 bases are TGTGCCACCAGCAGAGAGAACAGCTATGGCTACACCTTC. As protein: CATSRENSYGYTF.

J is TRBJ1-5 and V is TRBV27; a weak D match, TRBD1 (5 bases). Germline-derived CDR1 and CDR2 are MNHEY and SMNVEV (reference sequence). V shed 6 bases and J shed 5 bases, with 17 bases lying between them. CDR3 size: 15 residues. CDR3 residues: CASRTFSGNHQPQHF. CDR3 bases: TGTGCCAGCAGGACTTTTTCAGGGAATCATCAGCCCCAGCATTTT.

The chain carries TRBV9 and TRBJ1-2; D gene unclear. Germline loops: CDR1 SGDLS, CDR2 YYNGEE. The V and J ends lost 1 base and 1 base respectively, with 5 bases between them. CDR3 length: 13 residues. CDR3 coding DNA: TGTGCCAGCAGCGTAAAAAGTAACTATGGCTACACCTTC. This sequence encodes CASSVKSNYGYTF.

The rearrangement uses TRBV29-1 and TRBJ2-1; D gene uncertain. There are 10 residues in the CDR3. V gave up 7 bases and J gave up 8 bases, with 9 bases separating them. Looked up from germline, CDR1 is SQVTM and CDR2 is ANQGSEA. CDR3 in amino acids: CSALSHEQFF. As DNA, the CDR3 is TGCAGCGCCCTATCGCATGAGCAGTTCTTC.

In its sample, this clone was seen a few times. The genes are TRBV5-6 and TRBJ2-3, with 11 bases fitting TRBD1. The germline V gene has CDR1 SGHDT and CDR2 YYEEEE. The CDR3 is 15 residues long. With 5 bases clipped from V and 4 bases from J, the junction kept 6 bases outside the gene matches. The CDR3 here is CASRRGQGAADTQYF. The CDR3 DNA reads as TGTGCCAGCAGGCGTGGACAGGGGGCGGCAGATACGCAGTATTTT. Combining the CDR3 with reference TRBV5-6 and TRBJ2-3 gives the whole variable domain DAGVTQSPTHLIKTRGQQVTLRCSPKSGHDTVSWYQQALGQGPQFIFQYYEEEERQRGNFPDRFSGHQFPNYSSELNVNALLLGDSALYLCASRRGQGAADTQYFGPGTRLTVL.

The chain combines TRBV7-2 with TRBJ2-5; possibly TRBD2 for D (5 bases). V lost 5 bases and J 4 bases, leaving 17 bases between the germline ends. Per the germline V gene, CDR1 is SGHTA and CDR2 is FQGNSA. The CDR3 consists of 15 residues. The CDR3 nucleotides read TGTGCCAGCAGCCCAAGCCGGGATACCATAGAGACCCAGTACTTC. This translates into CASSPSRDTIETQYF.

The chain's CDR3 is CASSQDGQGGTDTQYF. For the CDR3, the DNA is TGCGCCAGCAGCCAAGACGGGCAGGGGGGGACAGATACGCAGTATTTT. The chain has TRBV4-3 and TRBJ2-3; D tentatively reads TRBD1 or TRBD2 (7 bases each). Deletions cut 0 bases from V and 3 bases from J, with 13 bases between. This CDR3 is 16 amino acids long. Germline CDR1 and CDR2: LGHNA and YSLEER.

This clone turned up a few times. The chain recombines TRBV14 with TRBJ1-5, with TRBD1 matching 7 bases. The CDR3 is 13 amino acids. The germline CDR1 and CDR2 sequences are SGHDN and FVKESK. Losses at the gene ends were 4 bases for V and 7 bases for J; bases not matched to a gene: 4. In DNA, the CDR3 is TGTGCCAGCAGCCCAGGGGGTACACAGCCCCAGCATTTT. Translation: CASSPGGTQPQHF.

A word on this clone: This sample also contains other DNA sequences that code for the same CDR3. The rearrangement links TRBV4-3 to TRBJ2-6; D gene unclear. V gave up 1 base and J gave up 2 bases, with 6 bases separating them. The germline gives CDR1 LGHNA, CDR2 YSLEER. There are 15 residues in the CDR3. The CDR3: CASSQGTAGANVLTF. In DNA form, the CDR3 reads TGCGCCAGCAGCCAAGGGACGGCTGGGGCCAACGTCCTGACTTTC.

V gene TRBV29-1 combines with J gene TRBJ1-1; D uncertain. The CDR3 loop spans 11 amino acids. CDR1 and CDR2 from the germline V gene are SQVTM and ANQGSEA. The CDR3 loop is CIIRMGTEAFF. DNA of the CDR3: TGCATCATAAGGATGGGGACTGAAGCTTTCTTT.

The chain couples TRBV9 to TRBJ1-1; 9 bases are a match to TRBD1. Germline V lookup: CDR1 SGDLS, CDR2 YYNGEE. The CDR3 consists of 13 residues. After removal of 3 bases from V and 3 bases from J, the junction contained 0 bases not matched to a gene. The CDR3 nucleotides read TGTGCCAGCAGCGGACAGGGGGACACTGAAGCTTTCTTT. Translation gives CASSGQGDTEAFF.

This clone was found once. The genes are TRBV19 and TRBJ1-5; TRBD1 matches at 7 bases. V lost 6 bases, J lost 2 bases, and 7 bases stayed unmatched. The CDR3 extends over 15 amino acids. Per germline, CDR1 LNHDA and CDR2 SQIVND (reference sequence). The CDR3 reads CASSPTGAGNQPQHF. Written as DNA, the CDR3 is TGTGCCAGTAGCCCTACAGGGGCGGGCAATCAGCCCCAGCATTTT.

This clone was seen a few times. The chain employs TRBV10-3 and TRBJ1-5; D is unresolved. This CDR3 has 12 amino acids. Between the trimmed V and J ends, which lost 4 bases and 4 bases, there was a span of 5 bases. Germline V gene lookup returns CDR1 ENHRY and CDR2 SYGVKD. In DNA form, the CDR3 reads TGTGCCATCAGTGGGTTAAATCAGCCCCAGCATTTT. It yields the protein CAISGLNQPQHF.